This T cell receptor (beta chain) was profiled in a study of blood T cell repertoires in COVID-19. Study-wide context: Specimens from acute and convalescent COVID-19 originated in the United States, Italy and Spain.

Trimming removed 6 bases at V and 9 bases at J, with 15 bases between. In germline, CDR1 is ENHRY, CDR2 SYGVKD. The CDR3 has 13 amino acids. Authors' analysis steps: For nucleated cells, counts were estimated from reference gene primer amplification. The protocol was immunoSEQ multiplex PCR, while the TCRdb copy is restricted to in-frame clones and leaves out a portion. D and trimming come from the DNA, and the V and J calls and clone size come from that table. The table records 100,000 to 150,000 clones, 74% of them present only once. The genes are TRBV10-3 and TRBJ2-1; a weak D match, TRBD2 (6 bases). The source is a man aged 60 to 69 with acute or convalescent COVID-19. Sequenced material: peripheral blood. The CDR3 protein is CAISSTSAGEQFF. Written as DNA, the CDR3 is TGTGCCATCAGCTCGACTAGTGCGGGTGAGCAGTTCTTC.